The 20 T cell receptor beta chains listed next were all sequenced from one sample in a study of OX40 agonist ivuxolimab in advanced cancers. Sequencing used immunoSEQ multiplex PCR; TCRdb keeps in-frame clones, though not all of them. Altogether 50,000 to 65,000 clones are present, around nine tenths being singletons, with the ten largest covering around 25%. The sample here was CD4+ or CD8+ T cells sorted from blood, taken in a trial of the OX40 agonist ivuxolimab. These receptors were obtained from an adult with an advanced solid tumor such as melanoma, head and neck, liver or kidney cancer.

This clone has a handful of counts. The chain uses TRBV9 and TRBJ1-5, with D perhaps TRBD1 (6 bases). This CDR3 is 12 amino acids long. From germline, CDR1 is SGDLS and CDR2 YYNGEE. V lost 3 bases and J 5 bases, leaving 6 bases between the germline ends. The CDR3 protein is CASSAGDQPQHF. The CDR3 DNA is TGTGCCAGCAGCGCAGGGGATCAGCCCCAGCATTTT.

CDR3 coding DNA: TGTGCCAGCAGCTGGACAGGGGTGAACACTGAAGCTTTCTTT. This codes for CASSWTGVNTEAFF. The V gene is TRBV5-4, the J gene TRBJ1-1; TRBD1 aligns across 9 bases. J gave up 0 bases and V 3 bases, and 0 bases lay outside the gene matches. The CDR3 totals 14 residues. CDR1 SGHNT and CDR2 YYREEE come from the germline V gene (reference sequence).

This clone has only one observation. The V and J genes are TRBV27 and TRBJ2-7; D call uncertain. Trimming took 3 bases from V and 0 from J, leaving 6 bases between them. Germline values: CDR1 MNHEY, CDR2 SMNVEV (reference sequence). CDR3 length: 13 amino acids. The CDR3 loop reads CASSFGPSYEQYF. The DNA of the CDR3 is TGTGCCAGCAGTTTCGGCCCCTCCTACGAGCAGTACTTC.

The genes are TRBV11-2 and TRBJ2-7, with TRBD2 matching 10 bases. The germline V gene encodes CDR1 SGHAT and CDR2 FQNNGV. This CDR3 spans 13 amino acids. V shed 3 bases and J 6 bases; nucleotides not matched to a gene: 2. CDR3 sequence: CASSFGTSAEQYF. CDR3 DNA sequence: TGTGCCAGCAGCTTCGGGACTAGCGCCGAGCAGTACTTC.

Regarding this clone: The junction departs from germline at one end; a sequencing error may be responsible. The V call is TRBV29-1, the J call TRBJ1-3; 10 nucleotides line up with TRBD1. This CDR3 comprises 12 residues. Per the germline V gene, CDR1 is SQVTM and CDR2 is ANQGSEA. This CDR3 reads CSARLGQGTLDF. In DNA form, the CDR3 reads TGCAGCGCCCGCCTGGGACAGGGGACTTTGGATTTT.

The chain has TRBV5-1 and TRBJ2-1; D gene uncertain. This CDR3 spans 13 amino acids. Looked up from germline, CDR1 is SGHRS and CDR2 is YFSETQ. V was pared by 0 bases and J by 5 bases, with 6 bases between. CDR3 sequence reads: CASSLVSDNEQFF. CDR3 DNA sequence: TGCGCCAGCAGCTTGGTTTCCGACAATGAGCAGTTCTTC.

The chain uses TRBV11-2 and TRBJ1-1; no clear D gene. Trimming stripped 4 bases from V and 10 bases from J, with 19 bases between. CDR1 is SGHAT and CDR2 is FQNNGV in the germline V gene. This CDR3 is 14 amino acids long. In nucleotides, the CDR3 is TGTGCCAGCAGCTCCCCCCCGGGTTCGCCCATAGCTTTCTTT. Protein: CASSSPPGSPIAFF. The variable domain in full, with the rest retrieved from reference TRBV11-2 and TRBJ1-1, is EAGVAQSPRYKIIEKRQSVAFWCNPISGHATLYWYQQILGQGPKLLIQFQNNGVVDDSQLPKDRFSAERLKGVDSTLKIQPAKLEDSAVYLCASSSPPGSPIAFFGQGTRLTVV.

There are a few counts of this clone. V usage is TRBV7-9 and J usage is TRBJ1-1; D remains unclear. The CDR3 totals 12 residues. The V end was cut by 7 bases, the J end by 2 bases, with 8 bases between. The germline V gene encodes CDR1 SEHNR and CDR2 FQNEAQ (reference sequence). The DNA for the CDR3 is TGTGCCAGCACCCCAGTCAACACTGAAGCTTTCTTT. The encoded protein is CASTPVNTEAFF.

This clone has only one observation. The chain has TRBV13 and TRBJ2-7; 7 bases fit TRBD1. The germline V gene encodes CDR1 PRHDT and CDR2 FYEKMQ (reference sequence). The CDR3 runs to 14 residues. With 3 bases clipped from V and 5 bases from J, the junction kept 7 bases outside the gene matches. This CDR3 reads CASSFNRQGDEQYF. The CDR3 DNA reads TGTGCCAGCAGCTTCAACCGACAGGGCGACGAGCAGTACTTC.

The CDR3 region has the DNA TGTGCCAGCAGCCCCCCCAGGGCTAACTATGGCTACACCTTC. It yields the protein CASSPPRANYGYTF. This chain joins TRBV9 and TRBJ1-2, with a weak D call TRBD1 (5 bases). V lost 4 bases and J lost 0, with 10 bases in between. Germline CDR1 is SGDLS and CDR2 is YYNGEE. This CDR3 has 14 residues. The full variable domain, its missing parts supplied by reference TRBV9 and TRBJ1-2, is DSGVTQTPKHLITATGQRVTLRCSPRSGDLSVYWYQQSLDQGLQFLIQYYNGEERAKGNILERFSAQQFPDLHSELNLSSLELGDSALYFCASSPPRANYGYTFGSGTRLTVV.

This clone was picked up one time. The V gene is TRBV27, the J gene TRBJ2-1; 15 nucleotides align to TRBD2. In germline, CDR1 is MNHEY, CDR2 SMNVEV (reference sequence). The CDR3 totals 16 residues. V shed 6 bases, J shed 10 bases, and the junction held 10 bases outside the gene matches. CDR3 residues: CASSLAPGLAGGEQFF. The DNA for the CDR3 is TGTGCCAGCAGCCTAGCGCCGGGACTAGCGGGAGGAGAGCAGTTCTTC.

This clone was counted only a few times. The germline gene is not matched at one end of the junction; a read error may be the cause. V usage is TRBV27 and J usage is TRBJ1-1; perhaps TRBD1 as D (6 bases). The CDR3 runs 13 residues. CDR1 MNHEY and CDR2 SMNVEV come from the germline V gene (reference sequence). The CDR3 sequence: CATSFLGGTEAFF. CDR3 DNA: TGTGCCACCAGTTTTTTAGGGGGCACTGAAGCTTTCTTT.

CDR3 DNA: TGTGCCAGCAGCTCCCGGACAGGGCAAGAGACCCAGTACTTC. It codes for CASSSRTGQETQYF. The genes are TRBV11-3 and TRBJ2-5; 8 bases fit TRBD1. This CDR3 region has 14 residues. The J segment lost 2 bases and the V segment lost 4 bases, leaving 3 bases of the junction unmatched. Per germline, CDR1 SGHNT and CDR2 YENEEA.

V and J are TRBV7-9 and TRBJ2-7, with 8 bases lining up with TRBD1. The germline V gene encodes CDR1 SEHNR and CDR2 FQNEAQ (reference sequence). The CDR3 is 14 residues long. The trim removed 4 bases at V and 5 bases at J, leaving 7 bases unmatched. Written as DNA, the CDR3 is TGTGCCAGCAGCTCCGGACAGGGTCTACACGAGCAGTACTTC. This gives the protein CASSSGQGLHEQYF.

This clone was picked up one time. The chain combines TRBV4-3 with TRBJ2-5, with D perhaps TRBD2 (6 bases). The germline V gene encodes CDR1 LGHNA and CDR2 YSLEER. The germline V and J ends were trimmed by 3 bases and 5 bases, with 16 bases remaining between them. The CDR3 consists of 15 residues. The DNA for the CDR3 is TGCGCCAGCAGCCAGGGAACGGGAGTGGTGGAGACCCAGTACTTC. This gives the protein CASSQGTGVVETQYF.

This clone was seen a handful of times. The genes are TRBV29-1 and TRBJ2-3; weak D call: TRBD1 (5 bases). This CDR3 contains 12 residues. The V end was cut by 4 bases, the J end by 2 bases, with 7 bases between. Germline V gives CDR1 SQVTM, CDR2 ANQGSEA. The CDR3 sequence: CSVATDTDTQYF. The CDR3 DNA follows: TGCAGCGTTGCGACAGACACAGATACGCAGTATTTT.

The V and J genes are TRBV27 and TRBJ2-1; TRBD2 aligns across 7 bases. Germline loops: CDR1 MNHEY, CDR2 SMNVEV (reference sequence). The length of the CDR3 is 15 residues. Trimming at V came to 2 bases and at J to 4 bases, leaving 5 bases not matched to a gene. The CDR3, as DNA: TGTGCCAGCAGTTTAGAAACTAGCGCTTACAATGAGCAGTTCTTC. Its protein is CASSLETSAYNEQFF.

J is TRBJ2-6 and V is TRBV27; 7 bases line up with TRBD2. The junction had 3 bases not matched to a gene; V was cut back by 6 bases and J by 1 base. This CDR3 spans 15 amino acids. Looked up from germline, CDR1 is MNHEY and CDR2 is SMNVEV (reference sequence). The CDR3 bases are TGTGCCAGCAGATCGGGACTATCTGGGGCCAACGTCCTGACTTTC. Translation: CASRSGLSGANVLTF.

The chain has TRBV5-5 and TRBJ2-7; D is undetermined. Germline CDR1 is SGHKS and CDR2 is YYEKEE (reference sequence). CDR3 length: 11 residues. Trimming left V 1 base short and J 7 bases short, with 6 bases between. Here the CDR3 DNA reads TGTGCCAGCAGCTTGTCACTAGAGCAGTACTTC. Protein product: CASSLSLEQYF.

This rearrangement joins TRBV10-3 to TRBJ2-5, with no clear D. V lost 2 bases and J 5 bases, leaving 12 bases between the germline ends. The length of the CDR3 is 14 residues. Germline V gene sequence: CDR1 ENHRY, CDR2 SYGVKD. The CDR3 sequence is CAISENLVWETQYF. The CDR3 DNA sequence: TGTGCCATCAGTGAGAACTTGGTATGGGAGACCCAGTACTTC.